This TCR beta chain was found in a study of T cells in Graves' hyperthyroidism and ophthalmopathy. Broader study findings: Ophthalmopathy was predicted by the model a median of about six months ahead of onset. Blood also showed most of the thyroid clonotypes that were expanded above 0.001.

The diagnostic basis comprised clinical symptoms, serum thyroxine and TRAb, thyroid ultrasound and orbital computed tomography. PBMCs came from 7.5 to 10 ml fresh peripheral blood. Per germline, CDR1 MNHNS and CDR2 SASEGT. V was cut by 5 bases and J by 0 bases, with 10 bases left in between. The CDR3 runs 15 residues. There were TCR beta CDR3 regions amplified from RNA transcripts. A set of HTBI primers served as the primers for a first-round RT-PCR of the TCR CDR3. MiXCR, applied by TCRdb to the multiplex PCR reads, yields one record per CDR3 protein. Here the sample spans a few hundred thousand distinct CDR3 sequences, approximately 15% being singletons. Concerning this clonotype itself: The antigen is not known.

This receptor was identified in a woman aged 18-29 years with Graves' hyperthyroidism that later progressed to Graves' ophthalmopathy. Sequenced input: blood. This chain links TRBV6-1 with TRBJ1-4; the D is unclear. The CDR3 bases are TGTGCCAGCAGTTTGGACGGGACAACTAATGAAAAACTGTTTTTT. This sequence encodes CASSLDGTTNEKLFF.